The 7 T cell receptor beta chains listed next were all sequenced from one sample in a study of response to subunit inactivated influenza vaccine. MiXCR, applied by TCRdb to the RT-PCR reads, yields one record per CDR3 protein. The profile shows around 480,000 distinct CDR3 sequences, 11% of them singletons. The sequencing used PBMCs from blood, collected 40 to 50 days after vaccination. These receptors all stem from a middle-aged man who received an inactivated influenza vaccine.

J is TRBJ2-4 and V is TRBV7-2; perhaps TRBD2 as D (6 bases). Looked up from germline, CDR1 is SGHTA and CDR2 is FQGNSA. The CDR3 consists of 17 residues. Trimming took off 1 base at V and 3 bases at J, with 16 bases between the two ends. The CDR3 nucleotides read TGTGCCAGCAGCTTAGGGCTTGGACGGAGGGGCAAAAACATTCAGTACTTC. It specifies CASSLGLGRRGKNIQYF. Variable domain in full (rest from reference TRBV7-2 and TRBJ2-4): GAGVSQSPSNKVTEKGKDVELRCDPISGHTALYWYRQSLGQGLEFLIYFQGNSAPDKSGLPSDRFSAERTGGSVSTLTIQRTQQEDSAVYLCASSLGLGRRGKNIQYFGAGTRLSVL.

The rearrangement joins TRBV20-1 to TRBJ2-2, with 8 bases that match TRBD1. There are 14 residues in the CDR3. Germline CDR1 DFQATT, CDR2 SNEGSKA (reference sequence). V lost 4 bases to trimming and J lost 1 base; unmatched junction nucleotides: 2. CDR3 protein: CSATDRVNTGELFF. CDR3 bases: TGCAGTGCTACGGACAGGGTGAACACCGGGGAGCTGTTTTTT.

This rearrangement joins TRBV6-6 to TRBJ2-4; TRBD1 might be the D (6 bases). The germline V and J ends were trimmed by 6 bases and 11 bases, with 14 bases remaining between them. CDR3 size: 12 residues. The V gene's germline CDR1 is MNHNY and CDR2 SVGAGI (reference sequence). The CDR3 region is CASSLGQIFQYF. The CDR3 nucleotides read TGTGCCAGCAGCCTAGGACAGATTTTTCAGTACTTC.

The chain carries TRBV21-1 and TRBJ1-1. TRBV21-1 is termed a pseudogene. The CDR3 runs 13 residues. The CDR3 protein is CASSTNRNTEAFF. The CDR3 region has the DNA TGTGCCAGCAGCACTAACAGGAACACTGAAGCTTTCTTT.

This clonotype turned up a few times. The V and J genes are TRBV6-5 and TRBJ2-2, with TRBD2 as a possible D gene (6 bases). The germline V gene encodes CDR1 MNHEY and CDR2 SVGAGI. V shed 7 bases and J shed 4 bases, with 16 bases lying between them. CDR3 size: 15 residues. CDR3 DNA sequence: TGTGCCAGCACCCCTCGGGACTCAAGCACCGGGGAGCTGTTTTTT. Encoded protein: CASTPRDSSTGELFF.

The chain joins TRBV5-5 to TRBJ2-5; unclear D gene. V was trimmed by 0 bases and J by 4 bases, leaving 7 bases between them. The CDR3 runs to 13 residues. The germline V gene encodes CDR1 SGHKS and CDR2 YYEKEE (reference sequence). The CDR3 region has the DNA TGTGCCAGCAGCTTGGCGGCTTTAGAGACCCAGTACTTC. Protein sequence: CASSLAALETQYF. The entire variable domain, with the rest obtained from reference TRBV5-5 and TRBJ2-5, is as follows: DAGVTQSPTHLIKTRGQQVTLRCSPISGHKSVSWYQQVLGQGPQFIFQYYEKEERGRGNFPDRFSARQFPNYSSELNVNALLLGDSALYLCASSLAALETQYFGPGTRLLVL.

This clonotype came up a few times. This sequence joins TRBV14 and TRBJ2-7; the match to TRBD2 covers 10 bases. CDR1 SGHDN and CDR2 FVKESK come from the germline V gene. CDR3 length equals 15 residues. The trim removed 5 bases at V and 3 bases at J, leaving 7 bases unmatched. CDR3 sequence reads: CASSFKRGGLYEQYF. The CDR3 bases are TGTGCCAGCAGCTTTAAGCGGGGGGGCCTCTACGAGCAGTACTTC.